Listed below are T cell receptor beta chains from one sample, sequenced in a study of T-cell memory formation after mild COVID-19. TCRdb processed the 5' RACE reads anew with MiXCR; each CDR3 protein has one entry. This sample yields under 700,000 distinct CDR3 sequences, of which just over 20% are seen a single time; about an eighth belongs to the top ten. Sequenced: PBMCs or a T cell subset sorted from them (not recorded which). Receptors were obtained from an adult woman who had mild COVID-19 (a few samples of this study predate the infection). Cell type and time point are not known. The CDR3 runs from the conserved cysteine through the conserved F or W. A D gene is named only where the DNA matches it firmly. For some rows the clone size is stated as once, few or many, or as a class when expanded; others skip it.

j_call: TRBJ2-7; d_call: .; v_call: TRBV5-1; clone_size: many; cdr3_nt: TGCGCCAGCAGACGGGACAATTCCGAGCAGTACTTC; cdr3_aa: CASRRDNSEQYF
j_call: TRBJ2-1; d_call: .; v_call: TRBV5-1; clone_size: few; cdr3_nt: TGCGCCAGCAGGCCGCCGGGGAGCGGGTTCCGCTCCTACAATGAGCAGTTCTTC; cdr3_aa: CASRPPGSGFRSYNEQFF
j_call: TRBJ2-1; d_call: .; v_call: TRBV30; clone_size: few; cdr3_nt: TGTGCCTGGAGTGTATCCGGAAGCAATGAGCAGTTCTTC; cdr3_aa: CAWSVSGSNEQFF
j_call: TRBJ2-7; d_call: .; v_call: TRBV7-8; clone_size: few; cdr3_nt: TGTGCCAGCAGCTTAGACGGGGGCAGAGAGTTCGAGCAGTACTTC; cdr3_aa: CASSLDGGREFEQYF
j_call: TRBJ1-2; d_call: .; v_call: TRBV3-1; clone_size: .; cdr3_nt: TGTGCCAGCAGCCAAGTCGAAGGGGCCCTGTATGGCTACACCTTC; cdr3_aa: CASSQVEGALYGYTF
j_call: TRBJ2-1; d_call: TRBD2; v_call: TRBV7-9; clone_size: many; cdr3_nt: TGTGCCAGCAGCCCTCCGGGACTAGCGGGATTCAATGAGCAGTTCTTC; cdr3_aa: CASSPPGLAGFNEQFF
j_call: TRBJ2-7; d_call: TRBD2; v_call: TRBV5-6; clone_size: few; cdr3_nt: TGTGCCAGCGGAAGGGGCGGGAGCTCCTACGAGCAGTACTTC; cdr3_aa: CASGRGGSSYEQYF
j_call: TRBJ2-4; d_call: .; v_call: TRBV20-1; clone_size: many; cdr3_nt: TGCAGTGCTAGAGATATCGACAGACGGACCTGGGGAAACATTCAGTACTTC; cdr3_aa: CSARDIDRRTWGNIQYF
j_call: TRBJ2-2; d_call: TRBD2; v_call: TRBV7-9; clone_size: .; cdr3_nt: TGTGCCAGCAGCTTAACCGGGACTAGGGCCGGGGAGCTGTTTTTT; cdr3_aa: CASSLTGTRAGELFF
j_call: TRBJ1-2; d_call: .; v_call: TRBV5-4; clone_size: many; cdr3_nt: TGTGCCAGCAGGATCCAGGGTTTCGGCAACTATGGCTACACCTTC; cdr3_aa: CASRIQGFGNYGYTF
j_call: TRBJ1-1; d_call: .; v_call: TRBV20-1; clone_size: .; cdr3_nt: TGCAGTGCTAGAGAACTGATGCCGGGAAATACTGAAGCTTTCTTT; cdr3_aa: CSARELMPGNTEAFF
j_call: TRBJ2-7; d_call: TRBD1; v_call: TRBV7-9; clone_size: .; cdr3_nt: TGTGCCAGCAGCTCCGACAGGGCCTCCTACGAGCAGTACTTC; cdr3_aa: CASSSDRASYEQYF
j_call: TRBJ1-3; d_call: .; v_call: TRBV19; clone_size: few; cdr3_nt: TGTGCCAGTAGTATCTCTCCGGGTCCTGGAAACACCATATATTTT; cdr3_aa: CASSISPGPGNTIYF
j_call: TRBJ2-7; d_call: .; v_call: TRBV30; clone_size: .; cdr3_nt: TGTGCCTGGAGTAGGCACGAGCAGTACTTC; cdr3_aa: CAWSRHEQYF
j_call: TRBJ1-1; d_call: .; v_call: TRBV30; clone_size: few; cdr3_nt: TGTGCCTGGAGTATGGCGACTGAAGCTTTCTTT; cdr3_aa: CAWSMATEAFF
j_call: TRBJ1-3; d_call: .; v_call: TRBV6-5; clone_size: few; cdr3_nt: TGTGCCAGCAGTTACTCGGTCCGCCACTCTGGAAACACCATATATTTT; cdr3_aa: CASSYSVRHSGNTIYF
j_call: TRBJ2-1; d_call: TRBD2; v_call: TRBV5-8; clone_size: .; cdr3_nt: TGTGCCAGCAGCTTGGATGGGACTAGCGGGGGGGGAGGTTACAATGAGCAGTTCTTC; cdr3_aa: CASSLDGTSGGGGYNEQFF
j_call: TRBJ1-2; d_call: .; v_call: TRBV18; clone_size: .; cdr3_nt: TGTGCCAGCTCACCACCCGCAGGGAAGGGGGACTATGGCTACACCTTC; cdr3_aa: CASSPPAGKGDYGYTF
j_call: TRBJ1-1; d_call: .; v_call: TRBV7-7; clone_size: few; cdr3_nt: TGTGCTAGCAGCTTAATCACCACGGGGAACACTGAAGCTTTCTTT; cdr3_aa: CASSLITTGNTEAFF
j_call: TRBJ1-1; d_call: .; v_call: TRBV5-1; clone_size: .; cdr3_nt: TGCGCCAGCAGCTTGGGGGCTCAACCGGGACTGAAAAACACTGAAGCTTTCTTT; cdr3_aa: CASSLGAQPGLKNTEAFF
j_call: TRBJ2-2; d_call: .; v_call: TRBV6-2/TRBV6-3; clone_size: few; cdr3_nt: TGTGCCAGCAGTTACCAACGCGGGTACACCGGGGAGCTGTTTTTT; cdr3_aa: CASSYQRGYTGELFF
j_call: TRBJ2-2; d_call: .; v_call: TRBV9; clone_size: .; cdr3_nt: TGTGCCAGCAGCGGAGACATGGATCCGAACACCGGGGAGCTGTTTTTT; cdr3_aa: CASSGDMDPNTGELFF
j_call: TRBJ2-7; d_call: .; v_call: TRBV6-1; clone_size: few; cdr3_nt: TGTGCCAGCGTATGGGAGACCTACGAGCAGTACTTC; cdr3_aa: CASVWETYEQYF
j_call: TRBJ2-5; d_call: .; v_call: TRBV5-5; clone_size: .; cdr3_nt: TGTGCCAGCAGGCCTAGCGCTCAAGAGACCCAGTACTTC; cdr3_aa: CASRPSAQETQYF
j_call: TRBJ2-3; d_call: .; v_call: TRBV5-5; clone_size: few; cdr3_nt: TGTGCCAGCAGCTTCTCTAGCCCAGATACGCAGTATTTT; cdr3_aa: CASSFSSPDTQYF
j_call: TRBJ2-7; d_call: .; v_call: TRBV6-5; clone_size: .; cdr3_nt: TGTGCCAGCAGTCGGTTATCGGGACTCAACTCCTACGAGCAGTACTTC; cdr3_aa: CASSRLSGLNSYEQYF
j_call: TRBJ2-3; d_call: TRBD2; v_call: TRBV15; clone_size: .; cdr3_nt: TGTGCCACACGGGAGGAACGAAATACGCAGTATTTT; cdr3_aa: CATREERNTQYF
j_call: TRBJ2-5; d_call: .; v_call: TRBV24-1; clone_size: .; cdr3_nt: TGTGCCACCAGCGATAGGACTAACCAAGAGACCCAGTACTTC; cdr3_aa: CATSDRTNQETQYF
j_call: TRBJ2-5; d_call: .; v_call: TRBV5-1; clone_size: few; cdr3_nt: TGCGCCAGCAGCTTAGTCGTAAAAGAGACCCAGTACTTC; cdr3_aa: CASSLVVKETQYF
j_call: TRBJ1-1; d_call: TRBD1; v_call: TRBV4-1; clone_size: .; cdr3_nt: TGCGCCAGCAGCCAACCCAGGGGGCTCACTGAAGCTTTCTTT; cdr3_aa: CASSQPRGLTEAFF
j_call: TRBJ2-7; d_call: .; v_call: TRBV7-9; clone_size: few; cdr3_nt: TGTGCCAGCAGCCCGACTCCTCTGAGCTCCTACGAGCAGTACTTC; cdr3_aa: CASSPTPLSSYEQYF
j_call: TRBJ2-5; d_call: TRBD1; v_call: TRBV6-5; clone_size: few; cdr3_nt: TGTGCCAGCAGAAGGGGGCCCCGGGGAGAGACCCAGTACTTC; cdr3_aa: CASRRGPRGETQYF
j_call: TRBJ2-3; d_call: TRBD2; v_call: TRBV20-1; clone_size: few; cdr3_nt: TGCAGTGCTAGAGATCGGGCTAGCGGAACCACAGATACGCAGTATTTT; cdr3_aa: CSARDRASGTTDTQYF
j_call: TRBJ1-1; d_call: TRBD1; v_call: TRBV12-3/TRBV12-4; clone_size: few; cdr3_nt: TGTGCCAGCAGTTTGGGACAGATTAACACTGAAGCTTTCTTT; cdr3_aa: CASSLGQINTEAFF
j_call: TRBJ1-4; d_call: .; v_call: TRBV7-9; clone_size: .; cdr3_nt: TGTGCCAGCAGCTTAGCAGGGAACGAAAAACTGTTTTTT; cdr3_aa: CASSLAGNEKLFF
j_call: TRBJ1-2; d_call: TRBD1; v_call: TRBV25-1; clone_size: few; cdr3_nt: TGTGCCAGCAGTGACCGACAGGGGGGGTTCTATGGCTACACCTTC; cdr3_aa: CASSDRQGGFYGYTF
j_call: TRBJ1-1; d_call: .; v_call: TRBV7-2; clone_size: few; cdr3_nt: TGTGCCAGCAGCCACCGGGGACGGCTCATGAACACTGAAGCTTTCTTT; cdr3_aa: CASSHRGRLMNTEAFF
j_call: TRBJ1-1; d_call: TRBD1; v_call: TRBV2; clone_size: .; cdr3_nt: TGTGCCAGCAGGAAGGAGGGGGCGATGAACACTGAAGCTTTCTTT; cdr3_aa: CASRKEGAMNTEAFF
j_call: TRBJ2-2; d_call: .; v_call: TRBV6-5; clone_size: .; cdr3_nt: TGTGCCGCATCGGGAAGGAGGGCCACCGGGGAGCTGTTTTTT; cdr3_aa: CAASGRRATGELFF
j_call: TRBJ2-3; d_call: TRBD2; v_call: TRBV5-4; clone_size: .; cdr3_nt: TGTGCCAGCAGCTTGGCCAGCGGGGGGGCTTATGATACGCAGTATTTT; cdr3_aa: CASSLASGGAYDTQYF
j_call: TRBJ1-2; d_call: .; v_call: TRBV6-5; clone_size: few; cdr3_nt: TGTGCCAGCAGTCGAAACAGGGCCAACTATGGCTACACCTTC; cdr3_aa: CASSRNRANYGYTF
j_call: TRBJ2-7; d_call: .; v_call: TRBV4-3; clone_size: .; cdr3_nt: TGCGCCAGCAGCCAAGATCGACAGCTTCCCTACGAGCAGTACTTC; cdr3_aa: CASSQDRQLPYEQYF
j_call: TRBJ2-7; d_call: TRBD2; v_call: TRBV4-1; clone_size: few; cdr3_nt: TGCGCCAGCAGCCAAGATTTAGCGGGAGCGTACGAGCAGTACTTC; cdr3_aa: CASSQDLAGAYEQYF
j_call: TRBJ2-7; d_call: TRBD2; v_call: TRBV29-1; clone_size: few; cdr3_nt: TGCAGCGTTGCGTCTTCTAGCGGGAGATCAACCTACGAGCAGTACTTC; cdr3_aa: CSVASSSGRSTYEQYF
j_call: TRBJ1-1; d_call: .; v_call: TRBV12-3/TRBV12-4; clone_size: few; cdr3_nt: TGTGCCAGCAGTTTAGAGGGGGGGCTGGGGACTGAAGCTTTCTTT; cdr3_aa: CASSLEGGLGTEAFF
j_call: TRBJ2-1; d_call: .; v_call: TRBV30; clone_size: many; cdr3_nt: TGTGCCTGGAGTGTAGGCGGAGCCTTCTACAATGAGCAGTTCTTC; cdr3_aa: CAWSVGGAFYNEQFF
j_call: TRBJ2-3; d_call: TRBD1; v_call: TRBV5-4; clone_size: few; cdr3_nt: TGTGCCAGCAGCTCCCGGGACAGGACCACAGATACGCAGTATTTT; cdr3_aa: CASSSRDRTTDTQYF
j_call: TRBJ2-5; d_call: TRBD1; v_call: TRBV18; clone_size: few; cdr3_nt: TGTGCCAGCTCACCCGGGACAGGGGGCACAGAGACCCAGTACTTC; cdr3_aa: CASSPGTGGTETQYF